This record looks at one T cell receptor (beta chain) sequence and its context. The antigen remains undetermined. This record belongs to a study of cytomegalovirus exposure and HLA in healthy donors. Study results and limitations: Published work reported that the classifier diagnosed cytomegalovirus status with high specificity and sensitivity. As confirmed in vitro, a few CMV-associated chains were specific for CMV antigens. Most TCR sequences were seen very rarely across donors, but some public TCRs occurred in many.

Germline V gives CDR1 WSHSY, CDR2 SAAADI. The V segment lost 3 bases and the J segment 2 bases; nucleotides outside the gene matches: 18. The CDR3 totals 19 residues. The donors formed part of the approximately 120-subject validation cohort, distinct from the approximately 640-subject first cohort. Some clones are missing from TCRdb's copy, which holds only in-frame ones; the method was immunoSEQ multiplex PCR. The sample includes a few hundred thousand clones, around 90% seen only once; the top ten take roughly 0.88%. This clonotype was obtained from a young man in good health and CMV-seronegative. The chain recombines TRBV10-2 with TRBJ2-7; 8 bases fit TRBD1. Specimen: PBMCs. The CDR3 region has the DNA TGCGCCAGCAGTGACCTCGAGTCAGCCGGTACAGGGGGTCCCTACGAGCAGTACTTC. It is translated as CASSDLESAGTGGPYEQYF.